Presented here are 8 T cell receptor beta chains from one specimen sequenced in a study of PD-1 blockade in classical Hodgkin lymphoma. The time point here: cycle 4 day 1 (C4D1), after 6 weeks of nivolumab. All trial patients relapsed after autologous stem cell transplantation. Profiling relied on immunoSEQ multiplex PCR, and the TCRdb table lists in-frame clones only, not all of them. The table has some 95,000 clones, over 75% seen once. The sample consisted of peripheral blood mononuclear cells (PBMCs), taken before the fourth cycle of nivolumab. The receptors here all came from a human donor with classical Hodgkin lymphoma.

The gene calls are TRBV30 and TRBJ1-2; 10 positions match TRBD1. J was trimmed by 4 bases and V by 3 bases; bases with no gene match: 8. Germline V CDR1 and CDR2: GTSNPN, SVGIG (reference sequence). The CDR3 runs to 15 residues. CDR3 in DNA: TGTGCCTGGAGCTTCCTAGGGACAGGGGTCTATGGCTACACCTTC. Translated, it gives CAWSFLGTGVYGYTF.

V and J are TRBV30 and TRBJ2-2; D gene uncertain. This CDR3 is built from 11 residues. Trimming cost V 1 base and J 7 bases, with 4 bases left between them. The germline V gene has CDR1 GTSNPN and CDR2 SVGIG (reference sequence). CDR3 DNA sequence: TGTGCCTGGAGTGCGGGCGGGGAGCTGTTTTTT. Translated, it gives CAWSAGGELFF.

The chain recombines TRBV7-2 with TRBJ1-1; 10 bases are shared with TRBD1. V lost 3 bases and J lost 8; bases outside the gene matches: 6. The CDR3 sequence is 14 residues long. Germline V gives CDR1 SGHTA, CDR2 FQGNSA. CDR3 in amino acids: CASSFPGTGAEAFF. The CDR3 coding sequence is TGTGCCAGCAGCTTTCCCGGGACAGGGGCAGAAGCTTTCTTT.

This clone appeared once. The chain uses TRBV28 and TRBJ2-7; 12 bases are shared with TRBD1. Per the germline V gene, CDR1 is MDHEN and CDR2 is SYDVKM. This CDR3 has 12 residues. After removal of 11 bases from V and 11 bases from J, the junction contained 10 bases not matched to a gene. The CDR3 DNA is TGTGCCGCCTCCGGGGACAGGGGGCTCGAGTACTTC. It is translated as CAASGDRGLEYF.

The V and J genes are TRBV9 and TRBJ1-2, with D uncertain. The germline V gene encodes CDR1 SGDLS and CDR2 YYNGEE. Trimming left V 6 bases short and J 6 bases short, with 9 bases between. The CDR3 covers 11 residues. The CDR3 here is CASTSYHGYTF. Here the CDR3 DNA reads TGTGCCAGCACTAGTTATCATGGCTACACCTTC.

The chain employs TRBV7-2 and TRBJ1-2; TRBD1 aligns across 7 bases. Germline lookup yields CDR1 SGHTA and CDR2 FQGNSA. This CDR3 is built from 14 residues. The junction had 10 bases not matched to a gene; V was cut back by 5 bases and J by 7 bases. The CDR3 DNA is TGTGCCAGCAGCCCCCAGACAGGGTACTCTGGCTACACCTTC. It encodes CASSPQTGYSGYTF.

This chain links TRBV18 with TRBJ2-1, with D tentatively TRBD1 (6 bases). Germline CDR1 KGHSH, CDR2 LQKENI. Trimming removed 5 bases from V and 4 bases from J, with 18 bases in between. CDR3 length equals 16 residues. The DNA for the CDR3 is TGTGCCAGCTCAGCGTCCACAGGGAAGGGATACAATGAGCAGTTCTTC. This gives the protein CASSASTGKGYNEQFF. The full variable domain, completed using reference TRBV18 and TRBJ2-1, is NAGVMQNPRHLVRRRGQEARLRCSPMKGHSHVYWYRQLPEEGLKFMVYLQKENIIDESGMPKERFSAEFPKEGPSILRIQQVVRGDSAAYFCASSASTGKGYNEQFFGPGTRLTVL.

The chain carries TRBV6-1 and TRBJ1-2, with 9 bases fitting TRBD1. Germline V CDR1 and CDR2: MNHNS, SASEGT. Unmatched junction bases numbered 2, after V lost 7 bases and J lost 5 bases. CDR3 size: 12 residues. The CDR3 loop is CASTGTGYGYTF. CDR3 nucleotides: TGTGCCAGCACCGGGACAGGGTATGGCTACACCTTC.